Presented here are 17 T cell receptor beta chains from one specimen sequenced in a study of human T cells and chemical hapten exposure. Time point reported: pre-sensitization, week 0. Treatment described: therapeutic diphenylcyclopropenone sensitization with weekly scalp DPC. TCRdb fed the RACE reads into MiXCR, producing one record per CDR3 protein. The sample includes 280,000 or so distinct CDR3 sequences, around 7.3% of them seen just once. Here the sequenced sample was whole blood, taken in connection with sensitization to the hapten diphenylcyclopropenone (DPC). The receptor source for this set is a man younger than 35 with alopecia areata. Some clones in this sample may be carry-over from other donors' samples.

This clonotype was seen only a few times. The chain employs TRBV28 and TRBJ1-5; TRBD1 agrees at 7 bases. CDR3 length: 12 amino acids. V gave up 8 bases and J gave up 6 bases; unmatched junction bases: 4. CDR1 is MDHEN and CDR2 is SYDVKM in the germline V gene. DNA of the CDR3: TGTGCCAGCGACAGGGCGTTTCAGCCCCAGCATTTT. Encoded protein: CASDRAFQPQHF.

This clonotype was seen many times. The V gene is TRBV7-3, the J gene TRBJ2-5; 13 nucleotides agree with TRBD2. The CDR3 covers 16 residues. The germline gives CDR1 SGHTA, CDR2 FQGTGA. J was trimmed by 2 bases and V by 4 bases; bases with no gene match: 4. CDR3 protein: CASSSTSGGVQETQYF. CDR3 in DNA: TGTGCCAGCAGCTCTACTAGCGGGGGGGTACAAGAGACCCAGTACTTC.

The chain links TRBV20-1 to TRBJ2-5; 10 bases align to TRBD1. V gave up 5 bases and J gave up 5 bases; unmatched junction bases: 8. The CDR3 is 14 residues long. Germline V gives CDR1 DFQATT, CDR2 SNEGSKA (reference sequence). The CDR3 protein is CSARKGQGRETQYF. CDR3 in DNA: TGCAGTGCTCGAAAGGGACAGGGGCGGGAGACCCAGTACTTC.

This clonotype was seen a few times. The rearrangement uses TRBV12-3 or TRBV12-4 and TRBJ1-5, with D possibly being TRBD1 (5 bases). The CDR3 spans 14 residues. V was shortened by 5 bases and J by 1 base, with 9 bases between the two germline ends. The CDR3 here is CASSRPGSNQPQHF. CDR3 sequence (DNA): TGTGCCAGCAGTCGTCCAGGGAGCAATCAGCCCCAGCATTTT.

This clonotype was seen a few times. This chain links TRBV7-2 with TRBJ1-2; D is uncertain. Germline values: CDR1 SGHTA, CDR2 FQGNSA. Trimming left V 0 bases short and J 4 bases short, with 15 bases between. The CDR3 extends over 16 amino acids. In DNA, the CDR3 is TGTGCCAGCAGCTTAGCCCCACCCCAGCTAGGCTATGGCTACACCTTC. Protein sequence: CASSLAPPQLGYGYTF.

This clonotype came up many times. The chain combines TRBV2 with TRBJ1-1, with D perhaps TRBD1 (5 bases). In germline, CDR1 is SNHLY, CDR2 FYNNEI. CDR3 length: 15 residues. V was cut by 0 bases and J by 4 bases, with 12 bases left in between. The CDR3 protein is CASSEAAGKTTEAFF. The CDR3 bases are TGTGCCAGCAGTGAAGCGGCAGGGAAGACCACTGAAGCTTTCTTT.

V usage is TRBV29-1 and J usage is TRBJ1-3; unclear D gene. V lost 4 bases and J 0 bases, leaving 7 bases between the germline ends. The germline gives CDR1 SQVTM, CDR2 ANQGSEA. The CDR3 covers 13 residues. CDR3 residues: CSVVPRSGNTIYF. The DNA for the CDR3 is TGCAGCGTTGTCCCGCGCTCTGGAAACACCATATATTTT.

This chain uses TRBV4-3 with TRBJ1-2; weak D call: TRBD1 (5 bases). The V end lost 4 bases, the J end lost 0 bases, and 6 bases lay between the germline ends. Germline V gene lookup returns CDR1 LGHNA and CDR2 YSLEER. CDR3 length equals 13 residues. This CDR3 reads CASSRGANYGYTF. Written as DNA, the CDR3 is TGCGCCAGCAGCCGGGGGGCTAACTATGGCTACACCTTC.

This clonotype was detected only a few times. The chain joins TRBV7-9 to TRBJ2-1; tentative D call: TRBD2 (6 bases). Germline V gene sequence: CDR1 SEHNR, CDR2 FQNEAQ (reference sequence). The CDR3 has 13 amino acids. The V gene lost 3 bases and the J gene lost 6 bases, with 9 bases spanning the gap. CDR3 in DNA: TGTGCCAGCAGCTTCGGGGGAAGCAATGAGCAGTTCTTC. It codes for CASSFGGSNEQFF.

This clonotype was detected many times. The chain recombines TRBV6-2 or TRBV6-3 with TRBJ2-7; tentatively, D is TRBD1 or TRBD2 (5 bases each). Germline loops: CDR1 MNHEY, CDR2 SVGEGT. There are 15 residues in the CDR3. Between the trimmed V and J ends, which lost 4 bases and 1 base, there was a span of 14 bases. The DNA of the CDR3 is TGTGCCAGCAGTTTTTGGGAGACAGCTTCCTACGAGCAGTACGTC. This encodes CASSFWETASYEQYV.

This clonotype was recorded many times. The genes are TRBV2 and TRBJ1-6, with D unclear. The germline gives CDR1 SNHLY, CDR2 FYNNEI. V dropped 6 bases and J dropped 3 bases, with 15 bases sitting between them. The CDR3 is made up of 16 amino acids. The CDR3: CASRDLGIYYNSPLHF. The CDR3 nucleotides read TGTGCCAGCAGGGACTTGGGGATTTACTATAATTCACCCCTCCACTTT.

This clonotype has more than one count but fewer than ten. The rearrangement uses TRBV4-3 and TRBJ1-2, with 8 bases matching TRBD1. The CDR3 is 16 amino acids. Looked up from germline, CDR1 is LGHNA and CDR2 is YSLEER. V shed 0 bases, J shed 5 bases, and the junction held 8 bases outside the gene matches. The CDR3 is CASSQEWAGGAYGYTF. CDR3 DNA sequence: TGCGCCAGCAGCCAAGAATGGGCAGGGGGCGCATATGGCTACACCTTC.

The sample holds a few counts of this clonotype. V usage is TRBV29-1 and J usage is TRBJ2-5; 9 bases are a match to TRBD1. There are 14 residues in the CDR3. Germline V gene lookup returns CDR1 SQVTM and CDR2 ANQGSEA. V shed 6 bases and J 3 bases; nucleotides not matched to a gene: 8. CDR3 DNA sequence: TGCAGCGTCGTATACAGGGGGCGGAAAGAGACCCAGTACTTC. Its protein product is CSVVYRGRKETQYF.

The genes are TRBV3-1 and TRBJ2-5, with D unresolved. The CDR3 runs 12 residues. Trimming removed 1 base at V and 10 bases at J, with 10 bases between. Per the germline V gene, CDR1 is LGHDT and CDR2 is YNNKEL (reference sequence). The CDR3 region has the DNA TGTGCCAGCAGCCAAGCGGTAGTGGGCCAGTACTTC. It codes for CASSQAVVGQYF.

This clonotype was seen many times. J is TRBJ1-1 and V is TRBV27, with D hard to call. Deletions cut 0 bases from V and 6 bases from J, with 8 bases between. Germline assignment: CDR1 MNHEY and CDR2 SMNVEV (reference sequence). The CDR3 length is 13 residues. CDR3: CASSLSGLSEAFF. The CDR3 nucleotides are TGTGCCAGCAGTTTATCAGGTCTTTCTGAAGCTTTCTTT.

This clonotype occurred a few times. The V gene is TRBV24-1, the J gene TRBJ1-1, with a weak D call TRBD1 (5 bases). CDR1 and CDR2 from the germline V gene are KGHDR and SFDVKD. V was clipped by 2 bases and J by 7 bases, with 16 bases between them. This CDR3 is built from 15 residues. CDR3 protein: CATSDSTAMLNEAFF. The CDR3 bases are TGTGCCACCAGTGATTCGACAGCCATGTTGAATGAAGCTTTCTTT.

This clonotype has more than one count but fewer than ten. The chain recombines TRBV4-3 with TRBJ1-6, with a possible D match to TRBD1 (5 bases). In germline, CDR1 is LGHNA, CDR2 YSLEER. The CDR3 has 16 amino acids. The V end was cut by 0 bases, the J end by 7 bases, with 13 bases between. CDR3 amino acids: CASSQDLGRENSPLHF. As DNA, the CDR3 is TGCGCCAGCAGCCAAGATCTAGGCAGGGAGAATTCACCCCTCCACTTT.